These 21 T cell receptor beta chains came from one sample sequenced in a study of T cells in Graves' hyperthyroidism and ophthalmopathy. RNA transcripts gave rise to amplified TCR beta CDR3 regions. Researchers ran a first-round RT-PCR on the TCR CDR3 using the HTBI primer set. TCRdb used MiXCR to reprocess the multiplex PCR reads, holding one entry per CDR3 protein. This sample has 300,000 to 450,000 distinct CDR3 sequences, with roughly 25% found just once. Sequencing used blood. These receptor sequences come from a man aged 50-60 years with Graves' hyperthyroidism.

This chain joins TRBV12-3 or TRBV12-4 and TRBJ2-3, with TRBD1 identical over 8 bases. CDR3 length equals 16 residues. Trimming removed 6 bases from V and 2 bases from J; junction bases left unmatched: 10. CDR3 sequence reads: CASRDSRTGPTDTQYF. The CDR3 DNA reads TGTGCCAGCAGAGACTCTCGGACAGGGCCCACAGATACGCAGTATTTT.

This sequence joins TRBV28 and TRBJ2-5, with D perhaps matching TRBD2 (6 bases). Germline CDR1 MDHEN, CDR2 SYDVKM. V gave up 3 bases and J gave up 1 base, with 15 bases separating them. This CDR3 spans 16 amino acids. CDR3 residues: CASSLEGSISQETQYF. The CDR3 region has the DNA TGTGCCAGCAGTTTGGAGGGTTCTATATCCCAAGAGACCCAGTACTTC.

This chain links TRBV10-3 with TRBJ2-1; 10 nucleotides match TRBD2. Germline V gene lookup returns CDR1 ENHRY and CDR2 SYGVKD. The CDR3 extends over 14 amino acids. Unmatched junction bases numbered 1, after V lost 4 bases and J lost 4 bases. DNA of the CDR3: TGTGCCATCAGTGGGACTAGCGGATACAATGAGCAGTTCTTC. Its translation: CAISGTSGYNEQFF.

Of note for this clonotype: A junction boundary mismatches the germline segment, possibly from a read error. V usage is TRBV7-2 and J usage is TRBJ2-5; 8 bases map to TRBD2. This CDR3 region has 16 residues. Germline CDR1 reads SGHTA; CDR2 reads FQGNSA. The chain's CDR3 is CASSQDHSGSGETQYF. The CDR3 region has the DNA TGCGCCAGCAGCCAAGATCACAGCGGGAGCGGAGAGACCCAGTACTTC.

This clonotype was counted between two and nine times. The chain carries TRBV6-1 and TRBJ2-3; tentatively, D is TRBD2 (5 bases). The ends were cut back, 7 bases at V and 3 bases at J, with 17 bases in the middle. Germline CDR1 is MNHNS and CDR2 is SASEGT. CDR3 length: 15 amino acids. CDR3 DNA: TGTGCCAGCACCCCCGCGGGTAGGGTAACAGATACGCAGTATTTT. Encoded protein: CASTPAGRVTDTQYF.

This clonotype turned up a few times. The chain employs TRBV2 and TRBJ2-3, with 12 bases matching TRBD2. With 4 bases clipped from V and 2 bases from J, the junction kept 4 bases outside the gene matches. There are 16 residues in the CDR3. CDR1 and CDR2 (germline): SNHLY, FYNNEI. CDR3 region: CASSVLAGGFTDTQYF. CDR3 nucleotides: TGTGCCAGCAGTGTGCTAGCGGGAGGGTTCACAGATACGCAGTATTTT.

This rearrangement joins TRBV5-6 to TRBJ1-2, with D tentatively TRBD1 (5 bases). Germline CDR1 SGHDT, CDR2 YYEEEE. The V end was cut by 4 bases, the J end by 4 bases, with 14 bases between. The CDR3 contains 14 residues. CDR3 in amino acids: CASSRRVFVYGYTF. In DNA form, the CDR3 reads TGTGCCAGCAGCCGCAGGGTATTTGTCTATGGCTACACCTTC.

This clonotype was seen only a few times. The V and J genes are TRBV5-1 and TRBJ1-2, with D perhaps matching TRBD1 (6 bases). The ends were cut back, 6 bases at V and 5 bases at J, with 20 bases in the middle. Germline assignment: CDR1 SGHRS and CDR2 YFSETQ. This CDR3 has 15 residues. The CDR3: CASIPEGGQGYGYTF. For the CDR3, the DNA is TGCGCCAGCATCCCCGAGGGGGGGCAAGGATATGGCTACACCTTC.

This clonotype appeared a few times. This sequence joins TRBV6-1 and TRBJ2-7; 8 nucleotides line up with TRBD2. The CDR3 runs 14 residues. Looked up from germline, CDR1 is MNHNS and CDR2 is SASEGT. V lost 6 bases to trimming and J lost 6 bases; unmatched junction nucleotides: 10. The CDR3 nucleotides read TGTGCCAGCAGGACCGGGACTAGACAATCCGAGCAGTACTTC. Its translation: CASRTGTRQSEQYF.

This clonotype was observed a few times. The V and J genes are TRBV28 and TRBJ1-1; D might be TRBD1 (5 bases). Germline CDR1 reads MDHEN; CDR2 reads SYDVKM. The length of the CDR3 is 14 residues. V lost 5 bases and J 7 bases, leaving 17 bases between the germline ends. The CDR3 DNA sequence: TGTGCCAGCAGTACCAAGACCAGGGAGGTTGAAGCTTTCTTT. It translates to CASSTKTREVEAFF.

The genes are TRBV5-6 and TRBJ2-7; TRBD1 agrees at 7 bases. The V gene's germline CDR1 is SGHDT and CDR2 YYEEEE. This CDR3 comprises 14 residues. Trimming at V came to 3 bases and at J to 4 bases, leaving 7 bases not matched to a gene. The CDR3 DNA reads TGTGCCAGCAGCTCATCCGGGACAGAGTACGAGCAGTACTTC. As protein: CASSSSGTEYEQYF.

V usage is TRBV13 and J usage is TRBJ2-7; 9 bases line up with TRBD2. V lost 5 bases, J lost 1 base, and 9 bases stayed unmatched. CDR1 is PRHDT, CDR2 FYEKMQ, per germline (reference sequence). This CDR3 has 16 amino acids. CDR3 coding DNA: TGTGCCAGCAGCCTCCTCCTGGCGGGAGGGTCCTACGAGCAGTACTTC. This translates into CASSLLLAGGSYEQYF.

This chain connects TRBV30 to TRBJ1-1, with TRBD1 identical over 7 bases. This CDR3 has 15 amino acids. Germline CDR1 GTSNPN, CDR2 SVGIG (reference sequence). V was pared by 4 bases and J by 0 bases, with 8 bases of the junction left unmatched. The CDR3 DNA follows: TGTGCCTGGAAGGGACAGTCATTTTTGAACACTGAAGCTTTCTTT. Its translation: CAWKGQSFLNTEAFF.

The gene calls are TRBV20-1 and TRBJ2-5; possible D gene TRBD2, 7 bases. Germline CDR1 and CDR2: DFQATT and SNEGSKA (reference sequence). The CDR3 is made up of 15 amino acids. The V end lost 3 bases, the J end lost 4 bases, and 18 bases lay between the germline ends. The CDR3 nucleotides read TGCAGTGCTAGCCACCCGGGGGGCAGCCCAGAGACCCAGTACTTC. The encoded protein is CSASHPGGSPETQYF.

This chain uses TRBV7-3 with TRBJ1-2, with D unresolved. The CDR3 has 17 amino acids. Trimming took off 7 bases at V and 0 bases at J, with 21 bases between the two ends. CDR1 and CDR2 from the germline V gene are SGHTA and FQGTGA. The CDR3 is CASTGAWADLSNYGYTF. For the CDR3, the DNA is TGTGCCAGCACAGGCGCCTGGGCAGACCTTTCTAACTATGGCTACACCTTC.

This clonotype was counted a few times. The J gene is TRBJ2-3, the V gene TRBV5-1; TRBD1 matches 9 bases. This CDR3 has 17 amino acids. V lost 4 bases to trimming and J lost 0 bases; unmatched junction nucleotides: 9. Germline V lookup: CDR1 SGHRS, CDR2 YFSETQ. The CDR3 DNA follows: TGCGCCAGCAGCCCGTATATGGGACAGGGAAGCACAGATACGCAGTATTTT. Translating it yields CASSPYMGQGSTDTQYF.

V and J are TRBV14 and TRBJ2-2; either TRBD1 or TRBD2 may supply D (5 bases each). The CDR3 sequence is 14 residues long. Trimming removed 6 bases at V and 1 base at J, with 9 bases between. In germline, CDR1 is SGHDN, CDR2 FVKESK. The CDR3 is CASRTGRNTGELFF. In DNA form, the CDR3 reads TGTGCCAGCAGGACGGGACGGAACACCGGGGAGCTGTTTTTT.

This sequence joins TRBV7-8 and TRBJ2-1, with TRBD2 matching 13 bases. The ends lost 5 bases at V and 4 bases at J; junction bases unmatched: 5. The V gene's germline CDR1 is SGHVS and CDR2 FQNEAQ. This CDR3 region has 16 residues. CDR3 loop: CASSDGTSGKYNEQFF. The CDR3, as DNA: TGTGCCAGCAGCGACGGGACTAGCGGGAAATACAATGAGCAGTTCTTC.

This clonotype was seen only a few times. The V and J genes are TRBV27 and TRBJ2-4; D assignment may be TRBD1 or TRBD2 (5 bases each). The CDR3 runs 16 residues. The V gene lost 4 bases and the J gene lost 1 base, with 14 bases spanning the gap. CDR1 and CDR2 (germline): MNHEY, SMNVEV (reference sequence). In DNA, the CDR3 is TGTGCCAGCAGTTCGTATTCTCGGGGCGCCAAAAACATTCAGTACTTC. Translation: CASSSYSRGAKNIQYF.

This chain connects TRBV28 to TRBJ2-3; 11 nucleotides match TRBD1. Germline-derived CDR1 and CDR2 are MDHEN and SYDVKM. V shed 6 bases, J shed 4 bases, and the junction held 6 bases outside the gene matches. There are 15 residues in the CDR3. CDR3 loop: CASSGPGQGADTQYF. The CDR3 nucleotides are TGTGCCAGCAGCGGACCGGGACAGGGGGCAGATACGCAGTATTTT.

The rearrangement joins TRBV10-3 to TRBJ2-1; 12 bases fit TRBD1. The CDR3 covers 14 residues. In germline, CDR1 is ENHRY, CDR2 SYGVKD. Germline trimming cut 10 bases from V and 7 bases from J; bases unmatched to any gene: 8. The CDR3 region has the DNA TGTGCCACCTCCGGGACAGGGGGCCGTAATGAGCAGTTCTTC. It translates to CATSGTGGRNEQFF.